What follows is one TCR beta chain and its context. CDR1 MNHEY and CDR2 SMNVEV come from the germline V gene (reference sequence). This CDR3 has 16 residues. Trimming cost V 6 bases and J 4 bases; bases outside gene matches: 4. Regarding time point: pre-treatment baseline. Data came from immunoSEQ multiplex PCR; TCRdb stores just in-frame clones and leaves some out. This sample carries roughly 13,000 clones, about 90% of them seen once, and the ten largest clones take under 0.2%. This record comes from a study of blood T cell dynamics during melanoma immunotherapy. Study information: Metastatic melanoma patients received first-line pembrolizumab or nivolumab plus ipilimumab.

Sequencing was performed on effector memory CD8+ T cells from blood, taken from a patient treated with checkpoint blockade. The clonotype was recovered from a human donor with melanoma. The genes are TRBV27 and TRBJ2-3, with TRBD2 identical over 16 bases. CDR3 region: CASSLGTSGRADTQYF. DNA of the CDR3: TGTGCCAGCAGCCTGGGGACTAGCGGGAGGGCAGATACGCAGTATTTT.